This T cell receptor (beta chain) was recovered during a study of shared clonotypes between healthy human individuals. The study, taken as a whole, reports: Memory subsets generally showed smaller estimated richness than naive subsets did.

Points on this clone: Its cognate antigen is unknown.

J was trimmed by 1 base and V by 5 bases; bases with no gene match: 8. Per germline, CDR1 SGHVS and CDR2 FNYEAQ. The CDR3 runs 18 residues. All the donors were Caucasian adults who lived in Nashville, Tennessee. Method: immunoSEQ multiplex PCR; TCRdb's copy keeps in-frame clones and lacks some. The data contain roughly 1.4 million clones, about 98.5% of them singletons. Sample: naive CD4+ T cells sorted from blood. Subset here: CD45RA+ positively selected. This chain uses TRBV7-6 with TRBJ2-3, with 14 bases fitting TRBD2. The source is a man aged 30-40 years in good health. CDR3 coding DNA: TGTGCCAGCAGCCTGGGACTAGCGGGAGTCTATGGCACAGATACGCAGTATTTT. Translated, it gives CASSLGLAGVYGTDTQYF.